This T cell receptor (beta chain) came from a study of blood T cell repertoires in COVID-19. About the study: COVID-19 samples collected from the United States, Italy and Spain covered acute and convalescent phases. Nucleic acid was either cDNA or gDNA, and it came from T cells, B-cell-depleted T cells, or PBMCs.

The participants were between about 18 and 100 years old and came from some 23 US areas. Participant-given clinical history determined each cohort assignment. V lost 1 base and J 1 base, leaving 13 bases between the germline ends. Germline lookup yields CDR1 MGHRA and CDR2 YSYEKL. The CDR3 length is 16 residues. TCRdb's table, derived via immunoSEQ multiplex PCR, lists solely in-frame clones and lacks some. The table includes about 310,000 clones, under 90% detected once. The gene calls are TRBV4-1 and TRBJ1-2, with D perhaps TRBD1 (5 bases). This sequence was found in a man between 60 and 75 years old who had recovered from COVID-19. The sequenced sample consisted of PBMCs or T cells enriched from blood (not recorded which). CDR3: CASSQALTGGNYGYTF. The CDR3 coding sequence is TGCGCCAGCAGCCAAGCCCTAACGGGGGGTAACTATGGCTACACCTTC.